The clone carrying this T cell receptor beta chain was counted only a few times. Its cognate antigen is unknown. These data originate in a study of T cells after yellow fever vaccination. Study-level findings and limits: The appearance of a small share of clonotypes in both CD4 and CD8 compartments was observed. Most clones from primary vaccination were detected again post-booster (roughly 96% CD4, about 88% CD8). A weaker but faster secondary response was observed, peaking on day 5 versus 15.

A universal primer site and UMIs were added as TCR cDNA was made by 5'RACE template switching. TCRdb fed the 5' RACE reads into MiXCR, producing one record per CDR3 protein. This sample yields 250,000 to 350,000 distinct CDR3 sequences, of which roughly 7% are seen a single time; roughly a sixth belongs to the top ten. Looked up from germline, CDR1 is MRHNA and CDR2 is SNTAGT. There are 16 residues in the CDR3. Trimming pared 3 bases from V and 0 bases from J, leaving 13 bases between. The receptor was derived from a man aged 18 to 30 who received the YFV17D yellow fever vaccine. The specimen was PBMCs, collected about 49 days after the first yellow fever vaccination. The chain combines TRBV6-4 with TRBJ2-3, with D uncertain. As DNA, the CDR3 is TGTGCCAGCAGTGAAGGATCGGGTGGTAGCACAGATACGCAGTATTTT. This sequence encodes CASSEGSGGSTDTQYF.